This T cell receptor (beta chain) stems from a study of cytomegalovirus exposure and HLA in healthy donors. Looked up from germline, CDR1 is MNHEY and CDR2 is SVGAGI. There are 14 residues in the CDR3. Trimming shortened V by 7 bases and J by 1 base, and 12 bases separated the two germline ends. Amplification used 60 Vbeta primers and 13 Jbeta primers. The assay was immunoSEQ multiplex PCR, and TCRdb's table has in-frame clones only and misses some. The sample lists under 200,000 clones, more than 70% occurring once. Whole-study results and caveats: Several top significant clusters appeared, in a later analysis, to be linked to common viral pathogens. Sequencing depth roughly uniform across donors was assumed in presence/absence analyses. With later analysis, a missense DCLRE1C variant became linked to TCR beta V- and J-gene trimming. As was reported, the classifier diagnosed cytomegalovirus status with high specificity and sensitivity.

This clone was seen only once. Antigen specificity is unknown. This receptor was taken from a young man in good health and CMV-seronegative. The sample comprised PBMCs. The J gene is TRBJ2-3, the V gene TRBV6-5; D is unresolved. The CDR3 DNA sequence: TGTGCCAGCAAAAATAGCTGGGGCACAGATACGCAGTATTTT. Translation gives CASKNSWGTDTQYF.